This T cell receptor beta chain derives from a study of response to subunit inactivated influenza vaccine. Study observations and caveats: Seasonal influenza vaccination, on each occasion, was suggested by the authors to recruit few new T cells.

V lost 4 bases to trimming and J lost 7 bases; unmatched junction nucleotides: 8. The CDR3 is made up of 15 amino acids. Germline CDR1 reads SNHLY; CDR2 reads FYNNEI. TCRdb called the RT-PCR reads again in MiXCR, with one record for every CDR3 protein. The sample has about 500,000 distinct CDR3 sequences; approximately 15% are singletons. As regards this clonotype: Its specificity is not known.

This clonotype was obtained from a man between 50 and 75 years old who received an inactivated influenza vaccine. Sequenced here: CD4+ T cells sorted from PBMCs, sampled less than 25 months after vaccination. This rearrangement joins TRBV2 to TRBJ1-4; 8 nucleotides line up with TRBD1. The CDR3 here is CASSVGGTGPEKLFF. DNA for the CDR3: TGTGCCAGCAGTGTCGGAGGGACAGGTCCTGAAAAACTGTTTTTT.